These 2 T cell receptor beta chains share one sample of origin, sequenced in a study of blood T cell repertoires in COVID-19 (dated by TCRdb to 2020 to 2022). Library construction relied on the immunoSEQ multiplex PCR assay. TCRdb holds this immuneACCESS table with in-frame rearrangements only. Some clones are missing; in checked studies, unresolved V genes explain under half, and the rest has no known cause. Across this sample there are 250,000 or so clones, with more than 80% seen only once. The ten top clones hold 4.1% of the sample. The sample comprised PBMCs or T cells enriched from blood (not recorded which). The source is a woman aged 25 to 39 with acute COVID-19.

As concerns this clone: This sample also contains other DNA sequences that code for the same CDR3. The chain is built from TRBV18 and TRBJ1-3, with D tentatively TRBD1 (5 bases). V was trimmed by 3 bases and J by 2 bases, leaving 11 bases between them. This CDR3 has 15 amino acids. The germline V gene has CDR1 KGHSH and CDR2 LQKENI. CDR3 in DNA: TGTGCCAGCTCACCGGGGCCGGGGGCTGGAAACACCATATATTTT. Translation: CASSPGPGAGNTIYF.

V gene TRBV7-2 combines with J gene TRBJ2-7; TRBD1 agrees at 11 bases. V dropped 4 bases and J dropped 7; count of bases not matched to a gene: 3. Germline V gene sequence: CDR1 SGHTA, CDR2 FQGNSA. CDR3 length: 13 residues. CDR3 protein: CASSWDRGREQYF. CDR3 DNA sequence: TGTGCCAGCAGCTGGGACAGGGGGAGAGAGCAGTACTTC. Supplemented by reference TRBV7-2 and TRBJ2-7, the full variable domain reads GAGVSQSPSNKVTEKGKDVELRCDPISGHTALYWYRQSLGQGLEFLIYFQGNSAPDKSGLPSDRFSAERTGGSVSTLTIQRTQQEDSAVYLCASSWDRGREQYFGPGTRLTVT.